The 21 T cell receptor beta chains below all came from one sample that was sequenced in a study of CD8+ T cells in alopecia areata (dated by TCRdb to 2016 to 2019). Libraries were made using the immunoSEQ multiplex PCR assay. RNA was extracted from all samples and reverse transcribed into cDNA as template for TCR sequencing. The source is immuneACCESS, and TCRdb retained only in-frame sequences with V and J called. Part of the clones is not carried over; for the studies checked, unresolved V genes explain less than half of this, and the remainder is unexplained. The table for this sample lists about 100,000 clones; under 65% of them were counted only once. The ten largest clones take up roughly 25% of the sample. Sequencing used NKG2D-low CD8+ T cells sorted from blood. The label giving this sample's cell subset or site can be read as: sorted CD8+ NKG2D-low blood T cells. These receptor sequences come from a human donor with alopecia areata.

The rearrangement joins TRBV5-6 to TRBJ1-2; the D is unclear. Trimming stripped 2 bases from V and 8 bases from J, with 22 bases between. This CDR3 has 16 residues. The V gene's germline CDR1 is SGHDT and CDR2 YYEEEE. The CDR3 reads CASSLPLTELTAGYTF. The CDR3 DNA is TGTGCCAGCAGCTTACCCCTTACAGAGCTCACGGCGGGCTACACCTTC.

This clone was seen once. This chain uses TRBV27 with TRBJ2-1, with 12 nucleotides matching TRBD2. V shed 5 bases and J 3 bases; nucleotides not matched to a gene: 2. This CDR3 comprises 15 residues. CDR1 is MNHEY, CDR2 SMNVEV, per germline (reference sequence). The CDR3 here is CASSKTSGSYNEQFF. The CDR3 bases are TGTGCCAGCAGTAAGACTAGCGGGAGCTACAATGAGCAGTTCTTC.

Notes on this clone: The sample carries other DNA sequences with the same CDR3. CDR3 bases: TGTGCCAGCAGCTTAGGGACTAGCTCCTACGAGCAGTACTTC. Translated, it gives CASSLGTSSYEQYF. The V call is TRBV13, the J call TRBJ2-7, with a weak D call TRBD2 (6 bases). Trimming stripped 0 bases from V and 0 bases from J, with 6 bases between. This CDR3 is built from 14 residues. CDR1 and CDR2 (germline): PRHDT, FYEKMQ (reference sequence).

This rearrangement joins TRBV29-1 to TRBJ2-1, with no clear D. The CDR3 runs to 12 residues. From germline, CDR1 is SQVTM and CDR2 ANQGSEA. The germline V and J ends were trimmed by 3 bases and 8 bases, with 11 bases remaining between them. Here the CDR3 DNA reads TGCAGCGTTGATTCACCGGTCGATGAGCAGTTCTTC. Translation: CSVDSPVDEQFF.

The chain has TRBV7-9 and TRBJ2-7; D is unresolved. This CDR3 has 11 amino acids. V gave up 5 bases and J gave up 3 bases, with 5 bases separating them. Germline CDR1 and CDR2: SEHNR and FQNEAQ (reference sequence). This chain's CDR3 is CASSEDYEQYF. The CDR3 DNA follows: TGTGCCAGCAGCGAAGACTACGAGCAGTACTTC.

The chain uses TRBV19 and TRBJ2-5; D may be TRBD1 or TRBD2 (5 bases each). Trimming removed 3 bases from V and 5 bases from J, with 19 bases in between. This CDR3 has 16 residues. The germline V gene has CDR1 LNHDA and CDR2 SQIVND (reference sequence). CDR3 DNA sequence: TGTGCCAGTAGTATTGAAGGGGTCGGGATCGGGGAGACCCAGTACTTC. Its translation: CASSIEGVGIGETQYF.

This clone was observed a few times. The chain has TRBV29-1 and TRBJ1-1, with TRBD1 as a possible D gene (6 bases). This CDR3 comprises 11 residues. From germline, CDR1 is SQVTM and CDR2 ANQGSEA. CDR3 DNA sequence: TGCAGTTCAGGGGTGAACACTGAAGCTTTCTTT. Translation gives CSSGVNTEAFF.

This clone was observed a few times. The CDR3 DNA reads as TGTGCCAGCAGCTTAGGGCCAGCCTCTGGAAACACCATATATTTT. Translation: CASSLGPASGNTIYF. J is TRBJ1-3 and V is TRBV7-6; D remains unclear. The CDR3 sequence is 15 residues long. Trimming removed 1 base at V and 0 bases at J, with 7 bases between. Germline loops: CDR1 SGHVS, CDR2 FNYEAQ.

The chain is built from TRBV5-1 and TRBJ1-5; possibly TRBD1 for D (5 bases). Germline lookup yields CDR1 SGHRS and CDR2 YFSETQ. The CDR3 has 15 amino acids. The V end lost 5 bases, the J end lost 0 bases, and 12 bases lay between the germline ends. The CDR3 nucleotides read TGCGCCAGCAGATCGGGACTTACTAGCAATCAGCCCCAGCATTTT. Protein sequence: CASRSGLTSNQPQHF.

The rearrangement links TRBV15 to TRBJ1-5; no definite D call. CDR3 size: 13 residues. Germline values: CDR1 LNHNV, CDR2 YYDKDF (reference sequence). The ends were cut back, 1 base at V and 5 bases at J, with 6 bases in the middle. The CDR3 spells CATSRGSDQPQHF. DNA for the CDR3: TGTGCCACCAGCAGAGGGTCGGATCAGCCCCAGCATTTT.

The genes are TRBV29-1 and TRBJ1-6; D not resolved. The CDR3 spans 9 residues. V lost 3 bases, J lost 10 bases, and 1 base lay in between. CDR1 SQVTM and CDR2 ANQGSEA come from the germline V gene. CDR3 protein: CSVESPLHF. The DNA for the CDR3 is TGCAGCGTTGAGTCACCCCTCCACTTT.

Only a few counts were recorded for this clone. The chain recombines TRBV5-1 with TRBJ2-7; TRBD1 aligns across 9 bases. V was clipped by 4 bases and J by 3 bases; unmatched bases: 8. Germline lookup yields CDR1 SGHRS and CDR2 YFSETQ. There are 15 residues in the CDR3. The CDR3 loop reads CASSTAGTGIYEQYF. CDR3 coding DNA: TGCGCCAGCAGCACGGCCGGGACAGGGATCTACGAGCAGTACTTC.

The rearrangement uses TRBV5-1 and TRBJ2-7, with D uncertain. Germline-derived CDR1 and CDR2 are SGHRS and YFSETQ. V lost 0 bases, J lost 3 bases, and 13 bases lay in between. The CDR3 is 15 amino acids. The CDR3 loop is CASSLGGEESYEQYF. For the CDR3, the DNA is TGCGCCAGCAGCTTGGGCGGTGAGGAGAGCTACGAGCAGTACTTC.

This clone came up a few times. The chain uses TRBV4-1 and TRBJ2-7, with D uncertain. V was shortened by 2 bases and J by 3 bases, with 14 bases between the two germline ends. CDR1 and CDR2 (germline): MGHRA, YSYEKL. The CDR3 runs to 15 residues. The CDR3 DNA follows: TGCGCCAGCAGCCAAACGTATGGCAGCCACTACGAGCAGTACTTC. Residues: CASSQTYGSHYEQYF.

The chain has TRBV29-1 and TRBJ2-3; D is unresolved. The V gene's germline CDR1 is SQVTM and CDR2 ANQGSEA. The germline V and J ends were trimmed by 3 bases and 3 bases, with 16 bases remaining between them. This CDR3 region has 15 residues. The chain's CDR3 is CSVEDQQVLTDTQYF. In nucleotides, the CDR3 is TGCAGCGTTGAGGATCAACAAGTCTTGACAGATACGCAGTATTTT.

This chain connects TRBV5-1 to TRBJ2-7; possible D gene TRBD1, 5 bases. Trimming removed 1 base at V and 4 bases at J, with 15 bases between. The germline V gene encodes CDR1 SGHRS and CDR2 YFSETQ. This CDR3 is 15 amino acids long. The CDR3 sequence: CASSLLTGPTYEQYF. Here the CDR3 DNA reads TGCGCCAGCAGCTTGTTAACAGGACCTACTTACGAGCAGTACTTC.

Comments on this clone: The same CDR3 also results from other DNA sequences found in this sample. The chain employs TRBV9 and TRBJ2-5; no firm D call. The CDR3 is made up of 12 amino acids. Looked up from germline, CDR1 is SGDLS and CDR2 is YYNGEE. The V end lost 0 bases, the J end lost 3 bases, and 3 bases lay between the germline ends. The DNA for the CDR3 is TGTGCCAGCAGCGTAGAGGAAGAGACCCAGTACTTC. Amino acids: CASSVEEETQYF.

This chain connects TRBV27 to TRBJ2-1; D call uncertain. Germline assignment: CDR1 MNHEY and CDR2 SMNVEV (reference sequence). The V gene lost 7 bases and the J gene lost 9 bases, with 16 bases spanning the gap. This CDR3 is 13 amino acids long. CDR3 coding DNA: TGTGCCAGCATGGGGTTACAGTACCTTGAGCAGTTCTTC. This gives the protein CASMGLQYLEQFF.

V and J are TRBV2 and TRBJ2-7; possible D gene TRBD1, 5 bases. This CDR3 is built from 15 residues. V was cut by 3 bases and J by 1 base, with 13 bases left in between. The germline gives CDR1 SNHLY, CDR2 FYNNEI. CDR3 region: CASSEGQGASYEQYF. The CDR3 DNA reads TGTGCCAGCAGTGAGGGCCAGGGTGCATCCTACGAGCAGTACTTC.

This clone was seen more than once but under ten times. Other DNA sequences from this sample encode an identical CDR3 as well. The CDR3 DNA reads as TGCAGCGTTGAAGGACTAGCGGGAGCGGGAAATGAGCAGTTCTTC. Its protein product is CSVEGLAGAGNEQFF. The rearrangement uses TRBV29-1 and TRBJ2-1, with TRBD2 matching over 12 bases. J gave up 7 bases and V 1 base, and 5 bases lay outside the gene matches. The germline V gene has CDR1 SQVTM and CDR2 ANQGSEA. This CDR3 has 15 residues.

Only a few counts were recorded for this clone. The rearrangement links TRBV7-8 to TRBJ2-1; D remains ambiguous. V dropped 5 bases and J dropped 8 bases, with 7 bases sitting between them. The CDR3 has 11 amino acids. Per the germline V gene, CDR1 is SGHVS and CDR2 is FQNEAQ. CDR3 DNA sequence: TGTGCCAGCAGCAGAGGACATGAGCAGTTCTTC. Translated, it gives CASSRGHEQFF.